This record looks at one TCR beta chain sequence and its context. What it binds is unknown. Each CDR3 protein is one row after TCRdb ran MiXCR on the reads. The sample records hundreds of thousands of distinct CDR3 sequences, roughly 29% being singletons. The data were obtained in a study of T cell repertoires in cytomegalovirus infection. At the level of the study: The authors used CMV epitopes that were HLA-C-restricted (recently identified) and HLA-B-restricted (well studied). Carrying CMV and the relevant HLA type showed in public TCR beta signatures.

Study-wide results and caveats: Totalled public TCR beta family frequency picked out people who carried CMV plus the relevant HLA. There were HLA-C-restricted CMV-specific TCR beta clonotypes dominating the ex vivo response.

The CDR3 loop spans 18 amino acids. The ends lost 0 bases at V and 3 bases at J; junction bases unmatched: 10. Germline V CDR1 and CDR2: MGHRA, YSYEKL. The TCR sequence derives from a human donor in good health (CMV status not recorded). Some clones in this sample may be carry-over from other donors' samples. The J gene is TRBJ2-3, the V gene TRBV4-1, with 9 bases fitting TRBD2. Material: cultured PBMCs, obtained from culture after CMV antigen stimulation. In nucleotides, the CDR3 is TGCGCCAGCAGCCAAGATCAGGTTGGGACTAGCTTAACAGATACGCAGTATTTT. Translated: CASSQDQVGTSLTDTQYF.